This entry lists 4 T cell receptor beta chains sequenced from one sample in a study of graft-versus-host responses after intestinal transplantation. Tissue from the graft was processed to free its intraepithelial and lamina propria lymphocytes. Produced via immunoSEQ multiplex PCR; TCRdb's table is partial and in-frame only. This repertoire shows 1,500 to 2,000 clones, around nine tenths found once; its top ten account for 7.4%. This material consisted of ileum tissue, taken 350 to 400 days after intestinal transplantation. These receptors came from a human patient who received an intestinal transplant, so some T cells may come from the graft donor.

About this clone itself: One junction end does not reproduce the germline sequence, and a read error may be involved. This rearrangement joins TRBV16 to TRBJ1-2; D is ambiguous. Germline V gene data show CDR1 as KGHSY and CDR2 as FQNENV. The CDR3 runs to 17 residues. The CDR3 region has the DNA TGTGCCAGCAGCGAATCGAAGGTCGTTAGAAAGATCTATGGCTACACCTTC. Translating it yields CASSESKVVRKIYGYTF. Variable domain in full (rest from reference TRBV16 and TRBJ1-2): GEEVAQTPKHLVRGEGQKAKLYCAPIKGHSYVFWYQQVLKNEFKFLISFQNENVFDETGMPKERFSAKCLPNSPCSLEIQATKLEDSAVYFCASSESKVVRKIYGYTFGSGTRLTVV.

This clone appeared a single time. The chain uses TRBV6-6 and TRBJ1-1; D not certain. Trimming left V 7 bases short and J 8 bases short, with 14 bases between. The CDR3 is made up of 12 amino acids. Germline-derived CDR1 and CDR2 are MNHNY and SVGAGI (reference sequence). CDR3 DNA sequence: TGTGCCAGCACCTCCGGGGTCACCGAAGCTTTCTTT. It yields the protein CASTSGVTEAFF.

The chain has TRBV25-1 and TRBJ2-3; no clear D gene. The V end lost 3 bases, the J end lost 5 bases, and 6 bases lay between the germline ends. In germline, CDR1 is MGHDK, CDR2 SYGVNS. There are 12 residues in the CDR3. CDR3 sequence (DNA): TGTGCCAGCAGTGATATTGGAGATACGCAGTATTTT. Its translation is CASSDIGDTQYF.

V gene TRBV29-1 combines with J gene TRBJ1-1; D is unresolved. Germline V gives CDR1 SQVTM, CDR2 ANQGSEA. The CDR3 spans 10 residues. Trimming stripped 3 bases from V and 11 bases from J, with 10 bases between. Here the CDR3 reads CSVEPSVAFF. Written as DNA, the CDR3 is TGCAGCGTTGAGCCGTCGGTGGCTTTCTTT.